Below, 21 T cell receptor beta chains from the same sample are listed, as sequenced in a study of identifying expanded T cells in peripheral blood. Data came from immunoSEQ multiplex PCR; TCRdb stores just in-frame clones and leaves some out. The sample shows more than 75,000 clones, roughly 86% of them seen only once. Sequenced sample: blood. These receptors all come from a person aged 18 to 70 in good health.

J is TRBJ2-3 and V is TRBV30; D gene ambiguous. The CDR3 contains 11 residues. The ends were cut back, 2 bases at V and 2 bases at J, with 2 bases in the middle. CDR1 is GTSNPN, CDR2 SVGIG, per germline (reference sequence). Here the CDR3 reads CAWSLTDTQYF. The DNA for the CDR3 is TGTGCCTGGAGTCTCACAGATACGCAGTATTTT.

The rearrangement uses TRBV4-1 and TRBJ2-2; D gene unclear. Between the trimmed V and J ends, which lost 2 bases and 6 bases, there was a span of 10 bases. CDR1 and CDR2 (germline): MGHRA, YSYEKL. CDR3 length: 14 amino acids. The chain's CDR3 is CASSQQRSSGELFF. CDR3 bases: TGCGCCAGCAGCCAACAACGGAGTTCCGGGGAGCTGTTTTTT.

This clone has just a few counts. V gene TRBV19 combines with J gene TRBJ1-2, with unresolved D. CDR1 LNHDA and CDR2 SQIVND come from the germline V gene (reference sequence). Trimming removed 8 bases from V and 6 bases from J, with 7 bases in between. The CDR3 is 10 residues long. CDR3 in DNA: TGTGCCAGTTCTGGTAATGGCTACACCTTC. It is translated as CASSGNGYTF.

The V gene is TRBV25-1, the J gene TRBJ2-7, with TRBD1 as a possible D gene (5 bases). Deletions cut 9 bases from V and 2 bases from J, with 8 bases between. This CDR3 has 11 amino acids. Germline CDR1 MGHDK, CDR2 SYGVNS. The CDR3 coding sequence is TGTGCCAGGACGGACACCTACGAGCAGTACTTC. Protein sequence: CARTDTYEQYF.

The chain links TRBV5-5 to TRBJ1-3, with D maybe TRBD1 (6 bases). Germline V CDR1 and CDR2: SGHKS, YYEKEE (reference sequence). CDR3 length: 17 amino acids. V was clipped by 0 bases and J by 0 bases, with 13 bases between them. The CDR3 DNA reads as TGTGCCAGCAGCTTGGTTCCAGGGGCCGCCTCTGGAAACACCATATATTTT. It yields the protein CASSLVPGAASGNTIYF.

This chain connects TRBV29-1 to TRBJ2-1, with no clear D. Trimming cost V 1 base and J 2 bases, with 9 bases left between them. Germline assignment: CDR1 SQVTM and CDR2 ANQGSEA. This CDR3 is 14 amino acids long. The DNA of the CDR3 is TGCAGCGTTGAAGGGTGGTTTACCTACAATGAGCAGTTCTTC. Translation gives CSVEGWFTYNEQFF.

V gene TRBV5-1 combines with J gene TRBJ2-5, with TRBD2 matching 7 bases. The CDR3 runs to 18 residues. J lost 2 bases, V lost 7 bases, and 20 bases had no gene match. Germline V gene sequence: CDR1 SGHRS, CDR2 YFSETQ. Written as DNA, the CDR3 is TGCGCCAGCGGACCTAAGCGGGGAGGGGTAACAGCTCAAGAGACCCAGTACTTC. Translating gives CASGPKRGGVTAQETQYF.

This chain joins TRBV9 and TRBJ1-4, with D uncertain. The germline V gene encodes CDR1 SGDLS and CDR2 YYNGEE. The CDR3 totals 14 residues. V shed 0 bases and J shed 7 bases, with 10 bases lying between them. The CDR3 loop reads CASSVVDSGEKLFF. The CDR3 DNA sequence: TGTGCCAGCAGCGTAGTTGATTCAGGTGAAAAACTGTTTTTT. Complete variable domain (other parts from reference TRBV9 and TRBJ1-4): DSGVTQTPKHLITATGQRVTLRCSPRSGDLSVYWYQQSLDQGLQFLIQYYNGEERAKGNILERFSAQQFPDLHSELNLSSLELGDSALYFCASSVVDSGEKLFFGSGTQLSVL.

The rearrangement joins TRBV6-1 to TRBJ1-2; 8 bases agree with TRBD1. This CDR3 comprises 15 residues. The germline CDR1 and CDR2 sequences are MNHNS and SASEGT. V lost 7 bases and J lost 5; bases outside the gene matches: 12. As DNA, the CDR3 is TGTGCCAGCAATCCCGCCGGACAGGGAGGTTATGGCTACACCTTC. This sequence encodes CASNPAGQGGYGYTF.

The J gene is TRBJ1-5, the V gene TRBV6-7; 9 positions agree with TRBD1. TRBV6-7 has ORF status, its function being uncertain. V shed 2 bases, J shed 2 bases, and the junction held 1 base outside the gene matches. The CDR3 covers 15 residues. The DNA for the CDR3 is TGTGCCAGCAGTTACCGGACAGGGGGCAATCAGCCCCAGCATTTT. This codes for CASSYRTGGNQPQHF.

In its sample, this clone was seen a few times. The chain is built from TRBV5-4 and TRBJ2-7; TRBD1 matches 9 bases. In germline, CDR1 is SGHNT, CDR2 YYREEE (reference sequence). The CDR3 consists of 16 residues. The V segment lost 2 bases and the J segment 5 bases; nucleotides outside the gene matches: 11. The CDR3 region has the DNA TGTGCCAGCAGCTTACCGCCGGGACAGGGAATCCACGAGCAGTACTTC. Protein product: CASSLPPGQGIHEQYF.

V is TRBV28 and J is TRBJ1-4; 8 positions agree with TRBD1. This CDR3 has 15 amino acids. Trimming cost V 8 bases and J 7 bases; bases outside gene matches: 12. The V gene's germline CDR1 is MDHEN and CDR2 SYDVKM. The CDR3 DNA reads TGTGCCAGCCTTCGATCGGGACAGGACCCTGAAAAACTGTTTTTT. This translates into CASLRSGQDPEKLFF.

The rearrangement links TRBV30 to TRBJ1-5; D possibly corresponds to TRBD1 (5 bases). This CDR3 region has 17 residues. The V gene lost 3 bases and the J gene lost 2 bases, with 20 bases spanning the gap. Germline V lookup: CDR1 GTSNPN, CDR2 SVGIG (reference sequence). Written as DNA, the CDR3 is TGTGCCTGGAGCCCCCTGTACGGGGGAGGAGGCAATCAGCCCCAGCATTTT. It translates to CAWSPLYGGGGNQPQHF.

The chain joins TRBV6-6 to TRBJ2-1; maybe TRBD1 (6 bases). This CDR3 contains 15 residues. V lost 0 bases to trimming and J lost 4 bases, with 10 bases between them. Germline V lookup: CDR1 MNHNY, CDR2 SVGAGI (reference sequence). Written as DNA, the CDR3 is TGTGCCAGCAGTTACTCGGGGGCTCCTTACAATGAGCAGTTCTTC. Translation: CASSYSGAPYNEQFF.

The V and J genes are TRBV30 and TRBJ1-5; TRBD1 matches 9 bases. This CDR3 region has 13 residues. The V gene end was trimmed by 5 bases and the J gene end by 6 bases; junction bases not matched to a gene: 5. Germline V gene data show CDR1 as GTSNPN and CDR2 as SVGIG (reference sequence). The CDR3 sequence: CAWGQGFGQPQHF. The CDR3 DNA reads as TGTGCCTGGGGACAGGGGTTCGGTCAGCCCCAGCATTTT.

This clone was picked up one time. The V gene is TRBV10-3, the J gene TRBJ2-2; D is perhaps TRBD2 (5 bases). The germline V and J ends were trimmed by 6 bases and 4 bases, with 15 bases remaining between them. The CDR3 length is 15 residues. CDR1 and CDR2 from the germline V gene are ENHRY and SYGVKD. This CDR3 reads CAISEKGVRTGELFF. For the CDR3, the DNA is TGTGCCATCAGCGAGAAGGGAGTTCGCACCGGGGAGCTGTTTTTT.

The rearrangement joins TRBV4-3 to TRBJ2-1; D is unresolved. The CDR3 is made up of 13 amino acids. The germline V and J ends were trimmed by 0 bases and 8 bases, with 8 bases remaining between them. The V gene's germline CDR1 is LGHNA and CDR2 YSLEER. The CDR3 loop is CASSQDQRDEQFF. The CDR3 region has the DNA TGCGCCAGCAGCCAAGATCAAAGGGATGAGCAGTTCTTC.

The V call is TRBV30, the J call TRBJ1-6; D might be TRBD1 (6 bases). Germline V gives CDR1 GTSNPN, CDR2 SVGIG (reference sequence). Trimming took 3 bases from V and 10 from J, leaving 19 bases between them. This CDR3 is 15 amino acids long. The CDR3 spells CAWRLQGAGFSPLHF. The CDR3 DNA is TGTGCCTGGAGATTACAGGGTGCGGGTTTCTCACCCCTCCACTTT.

The gene calls are TRBV6-4 and TRBJ2-1; D may be TRBD2 (7 bases). With 0 bases removed from V and 8 bases from J, the gap between germline ends came to 11 bases. Germline values: CDR1 MRHNA, CDR2 SNTAGT. The CDR3 contains 14 residues. The DNA of the CDR3 is TGTGCCAGCAGTGACTCGCCCGGGGGGCATGAGCAGTTCTTC. Translating gives CASSDSPGGHEQFF.

V is TRBV25-1 and J is TRBJ1-4, with 9 bases fitting TRBD1. CDR3 length equals 16 residues. Germline trimming cut 7 bases from V and 7 bases from J; bases unmatched to any gene: 13. Germline CDR1 is MGHDK and CDR2 is SYGVNS. The CDR3: CASTPGTGYNFEKLFF. The CDR3 region has the DNA TGTGCCAGCACTCCCGGGACAGGGTATAACTTTGAAAAACTGTTTTTT. Drawing the rest from reference TRBV25-1 and TRBJ1-4, the complete variable domain is EADIYQTPRYLVIGTGKKITLECSQTMGHDKMYWYQQDPGMELHLIHYSYGVNSTEKGDLSSESTVSRIRTEHFPLTLESARPSHTSQYLCASTPGTGYNFEKLFFGSGTQLSVL.

The chain couples TRBV28 to TRBJ1-2; 9 nucleotides agree with TRBD1. The V segment lost 6 bases and the J segment 8 bases; nucleotides outside the gene matches: 7. CDR1 and CDR2 from the germline V gene are MDHEN and SYDVKM. This CDR3 has 13 amino acids. The CDR3 DNA reads TGTGCCAGCAGGCCACAGGGGGCGGGCGGCTACACCTTC. Protein sequence: CASRPQGAGGYTF.